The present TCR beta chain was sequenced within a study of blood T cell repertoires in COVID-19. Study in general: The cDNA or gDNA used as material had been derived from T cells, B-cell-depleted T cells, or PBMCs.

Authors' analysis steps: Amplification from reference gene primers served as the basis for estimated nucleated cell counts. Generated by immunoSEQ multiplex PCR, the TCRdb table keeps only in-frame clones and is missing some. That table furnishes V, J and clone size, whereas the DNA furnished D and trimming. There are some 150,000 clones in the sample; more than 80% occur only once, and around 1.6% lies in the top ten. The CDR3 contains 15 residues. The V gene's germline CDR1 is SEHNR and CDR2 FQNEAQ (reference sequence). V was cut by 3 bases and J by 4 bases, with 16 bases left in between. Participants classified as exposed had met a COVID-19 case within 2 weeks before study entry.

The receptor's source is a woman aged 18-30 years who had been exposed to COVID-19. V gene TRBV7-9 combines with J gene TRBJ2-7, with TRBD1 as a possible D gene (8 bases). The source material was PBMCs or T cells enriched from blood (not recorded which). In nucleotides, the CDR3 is TGTGCCAGCAGCTTGAGCGGGACAGGTTCTTACGAGCAGTACTTC. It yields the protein CASSLSGTGSYEQYF.